The TCR beta chain described here comes from a study of cytomegalovirus exposure and HLA in healthy donors. At the level of the study: In an early release, HLA-typed donors contributed some 88 million unique TCR sequences.

The CDR3 contains 14 residues. Trimming pared 5 bases from V and 7 bases from J, leaving 12 bases between. Germline CDR1 and CDR2: LNHDA and SQIVND (reference sequence). Nominally healthy donors were sampled, though unrecorded immune exposures were likely. Concerning this clone itself: Its cognate antigen is unknown.

Study findings and constraints: A later analysis found common viral pathogens apparently linked to several of the most significant clusters. Later on, an analysis showed TCR association rates differing by HLA locus, with DRB1 the most and HLA-C the fewest.

Primers included in the PCR were 60 Vbeta and 13 Jbeta primers. TCRdb's table, derived via immunoSEQ multiplex PCR, lists solely in-frame clones and lacks some. This sample yields tens of thousands of clones, of which roughly 78% are seen a single time; under 2% belongs to the top ten. The TCR originated in a man aged 18 to 30 in good health and CMV-seronegative. The rearrangement links TRBV19 to TRBJ1-6; the D gene is possibly TRBD1 (6 bases). What was sequenced was PBMCs. CDR3 nucleotides: TGTGCCAGTAGTGCGCGGACAGAAAATTCACCCCTCCACTTT. The encoded protein is CASSARTENSPLHF.